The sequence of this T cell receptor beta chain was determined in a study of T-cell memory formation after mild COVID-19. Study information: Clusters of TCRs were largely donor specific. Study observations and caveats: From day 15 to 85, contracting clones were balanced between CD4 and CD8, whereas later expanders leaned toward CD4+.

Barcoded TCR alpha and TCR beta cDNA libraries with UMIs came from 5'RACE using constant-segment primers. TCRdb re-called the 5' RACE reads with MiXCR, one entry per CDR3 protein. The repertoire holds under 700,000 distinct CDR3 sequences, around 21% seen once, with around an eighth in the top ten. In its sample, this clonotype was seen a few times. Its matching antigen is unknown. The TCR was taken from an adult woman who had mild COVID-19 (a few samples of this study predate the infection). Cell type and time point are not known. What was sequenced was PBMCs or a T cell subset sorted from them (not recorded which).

CDR3 sequence reads: CASSLTGIVADTQYF. CDR3 DNA sequence: TGTGCCAGCAGTTTAACGGGGATTGTGGCAGATACGCAGTATTTT. The chain uses TRBV12-3 or TRBV12-4 and TRBJ2-3; possible D gene TRBD2, 5 bases. The CDR3 contains 15 residues. Deletions cut 2 bases from V and 4 bases from J, with 13 bases between.